These T cell receptor beta chains were read from a single sample in a study of blood T cells in healthy people across ages. MiXCR was run by TCRdb on the 5' RACE reads, yielding one entry per CDR3 protein. The sample yields approximately 2,000,000 distinct CDR3 sequences, approximately 40% seen once. The material sequenced was blood. The receptors were sampled from a human donor in good health. CDR3s include the opening cysteine and the closing phenylalanine or tryptophan. The order of the fields is clone size, V gene, J gene, D gene, CDR3 protein, CDR3 DNA. A D gene is named only where the DNA matches it firmly. Clone size appears in some rows only: once, few, many, or a class for an expanded clone.

clone_size: once; v_call: TRBV28; j_call: TRBJ1-2; d_call: -; cdr3_aa: CASSLRAQRTNYGYTF; cdr3_nt: TGTGCCAGCAGTCTGAGGGCCCAAAGAACTAACTATGGCTACACCTTC
clone_size: few; v_call: TRBV11-3; j_call: TRBJ2-5; d_call: -; cdr3_aa: CASSLGIARGETQYF; cdr3_nt: TGTGCCAGCAGCTTAGGGATAGCCAGGGGAGAGACCCAGTACTTC
clone_size: -; v_call: TRBV4-3; j_call: TRBJ2-3; d_call: -; cdr3_aa: CASSQDRASPGRDTQYF; cdr3_nt: TGCGCCAGCAGCCAAGATAGGGCCTCCCCGGGTCGAGATACGCAGTATTTT
clone_size: few; v_call: TRBV7-2; j_call: TRBJ2-4; d_call: -; cdr3_aa: CASSLVVDRLAKNIQYF; cdr3_nt: TGTGCCAGCAGCTTAGTGGTTGACAGGCTAGCCAAAAACATTCAGTACTTC
clone_size: -; v_call: TRBV6-2/TRBV6-3; j_call: TRBJ2-1; d_call: -; cdr3_aa: CASSSYSHPYNEQFF; cdr3_nt: TGTGCCAGCAGTTCATACAGCCACCCCTACAATGAGCAGTTCTTC
clone_size: -; v_call: TRBV4-2; j_call: TRBJ2-3; d_call: -; cdr3_aa: CASSQDWSGTQYF; cdr3_nt: TGTGCCAGCAGCCAAGATTGGTCGGGTACGCAGTATTTT
clone_size: -; v_call: TRBV5-1; j_call: TRBJ2-3; d_call: TRBD2; cdr3_aa: CASSLEIGGALTQYF; cdr3_nt: TGCGCCAGCAGCTTGGAGATCGGGGGGGCCCTTACGCAGTATTTT
clone_size: -; v_call: TRBV11-2; j_call: TRBJ2-5; d_call: TRBD2; cdr3_aa: CASSFGGGARETQYF; cdr3_nt: TGTGCCAGCAGCTTCGGCGGGGGGGCTCGGGAGACCCAGTACTTC
clone_size: few; v_call: TRBV7-9; j_call: TRBJ2-7; d_call: -; cdr3_aa: CASSSMADNYEQYF; cdr3_nt: TGTGCCAGCAGTTCAATGGCCGACAACTACGAGCAGTACTTC
clone_size: -; v_call: TRBV24-1; j_call: TRBJ2-5; d_call: TRBD1; cdr3_aa: CATWDRVGETQYF; cdr3_nt: TGTGCCACCTGGGACAGGGTAGGAGAGACCCAGTACTTC
clone_size: -; v_call: TRBV7-2; j_call: TRBJ1-2; d_call: TRBD1; cdr3_aa: CASSFGTGEIYGYTF; cdr3_nt: TGTGCCAGCAGCTTCGGGACAGGGGAAATCTATGGCTACACCTTC
clone_size: few; v_call: TRBV4-1; j_call: TRBJ2-7; d_call: -; cdr3_aa: CASSQVRGTRGSHEQYF; cdr3_nt: TGCGCCAGCAGCCAAGTACGAGGGACCAGGGGTAGCCACGAGCAGTACTTC
clone_size: -; v_call: TRBV20-1; j_call: TRBJ1-1; d_call: TRBD1; cdr3_aa: CSASLAGGNLFLEAFF; cdr3_nt: TGCAGTGCTAGTTTGGCAGGGGGAAATCTTTTCCTTGAAGCTTTCTTT
clone_size: few; v_call: TRBV10-3; j_call: TRBJ2-7; d_call: TRBD2; cdr3_aa: CAISEGTSGSYEQYF; cdr3_nt: TGTGCCATCAGTGAGGGGACTAGCGGGTCCTACGAGCAGTACTTC
clone_size: -; v_call: TRBV6-1; j_call: TRBJ1-2; d_call: -; cdr3_aa: CASSPTLDGGGYYGYTF; cdr3_nt: TGTGCCAGCAGTCCAACCCTGGACGGCGGAGGTTACTATGGCTACACCTTC
clone_size: -; v_call: TRBV7-6; j_call: TRBJ2-1; d_call: TRBD2; cdr3_aa: CASSFTSGGGDEQFF; cdr3_nt: TGTGCCAGCAGCTTTACTAGCGGGGGGGGCGATGAGCAGTTCTTC
clone_size: once; v_call: TRBV20-1; j_call: TRBJ2-1; d_call: -; cdr3_aa: CSLSRGPYNEQFF; cdr3_nt: TGCAGTTTATCCAGGGGTCCCTACAATGAGCAGTTCTTC
clone_size: -; v_call: TRBV7-8; j_call: TRBJ2-1; d_call: TRBD2; cdr3_aa: CASSLWVTSGGGQETQFF; cdr3_nt: TGTGCCAGCAGCTTATGGGTGACTAGCGGGGGGGGACAAGAGACCCAGTTCTTC
clone_size: -; v_call: TRBV7-9; j_call: TRBJ1-2; d_call: -; cdr3_aa: CASGGTKEDGYTF; cdr3_nt: TGTGCCAGCGGGGGGACGAAGGAGGATGGCTACACCTTC
clone_size: -; v_call: TRBV7-8; j_call: TRBJ2-7; d_call: -; cdr3_aa: CASSLVPLGSSYEQYF; cdr3_nt: TGTGCCAGCAGCTTAGTTCCGTTGGGCAGTTCCTACGAGCAGTACTTC
clone_size: -; v_call: TRBV28; j_call: TRBJ2-3; d_call: TRBD1; cdr3_aa: CASSYPCSDRDDTQYF; cdr3_nt: TGTGCCAGCAGCTACCCTTGCTCGGACAGGGACGATACGCAGTATTTT
clone_size: few; v_call: TRBV20-1; j_call: TRBJ2-5; d_call: -; cdr3_aa: CSAVRSPQETQYF; cdr3_nt: TGCAGTGCCGTTCGGTCTCCGCAAGAGACCCAGTACTTC
clone_size: -; v_call: TRBV5-1; j_call: TRBJ2-1; d_call: TRBD1; cdr3_aa: CASSFFRDRVFF; cdr3_nt: TGCGCCAGCAGCTTTTTTAGGGACAGGGTGTTCTTC
clone_size: -; v_call: TRBV10-3; j_call: TRBJ2-3; d_call: -; cdr3_aa: CAIRTAAISTDTQYF; cdr3_nt: TGTGCCATCAGGACAGCAGCGATTAGCACAGATACGCAGTATTTT
clone_size: few; v_call: TRBV6-6; j_call: TRBJ2-7; d_call: -; cdr3_aa: CASSYLQEVEQYF; cdr3_nt: TGTGCCAGCAGTTATTTACAGGAGGTCGAGCAGTACTTC
clone_size: -; v_call: TRBV20-1; j_call: TRBJ1-2; d_call: -; cdr3_aa: CSARFSASGDGYTF; cdr3_nt: TGCAGTGCTAGATTCAGTGCCTCCGGGGATGGCTACACCTTC
clone_size: few; v_call: TRBV5-5; j_call: TRBJ1-5; d_call: -; cdr3_aa: CASSLGTDVQPQHF; cdr3_nt: TGTGCCAGCAGCTTAGGAACAGATGTTCAGCCCCAGCATTTT
clone_size: few; v_call: TRBV7-9; j_call: TRBJ2-3; d_call: -; cdr3_aa: CASSLAQGVADTQYF; cdr3_nt: TGTGCCAGCAGCTTAGCACAGGGCGTTGCAGATACGCAGTATTTT
clone_size: -; v_call: TRBV4-3; j_call: TRBJ1-1; d_call: -; cdr3_aa: CASSQEVRGTEAFF; cdr3_nt: TGCGCCAGCAGCCAAGAAGTCCGGGGGACTGAAGCTTTCTTT
clone_size: -; v_call: TRBV6-5; j_call: TRBJ2-7; d_call: -; cdr3_aa: CASSSDRIRAYEQYF; cdr3_nt: TGTGCCAGCAGTTCAGACAGGATTAGGGCCTACGAGCAGTACTTC
clone_size: few; v_call: TRBV20-1; j_call: TRBJ2-2; d_call: TRBD2; cdr3_aa: CSARARLADGELFF; cdr3_nt: TGCAGTGCTAGAGCTAGACTAGCGGACGGGGAGCTGTTTTTT
clone_size: few; v_call: TRBV28; j_call: TRBJ1-2; d_call: -; cdr3_aa: CASSSTPEYLYGYTF; cdr3_nt: TGTGCCAGCAGTTCCACCCCAGAGTACCTTTATGGCTACACCTTC
clone_size: many; v_call: TRBV27; j_call: TRBJ2-3; d_call: -; cdr3_aa: CASSFNSDTQYF; cdr3_nt: TGTGCCAGCAGTTTTAACTCAGATACGCAGTATTTT
clone_size: -; v_call: TRBV7-8; j_call: TRBJ1-2; d_call: -; cdr3_aa: CASSWGQGSSGYTF; cdr3_nt: TGTGCCAGCAGCTGGGGGCAGGGGTCCTCTGGCTACACCTTC
clone_size: few; v_call: TRBV5-1; j_call: TRBJ1-2; d_call: -; cdr3_aa: CASSLAVQSYGYTF; cdr3_nt: TGCGCCAGCAGCTTGGCCGTCCAGTCTTATGGCTACACCTTC
clone_size: few; v_call: TRBV28; j_call: TRBJ1-1; d_call: -; cdr3_aa: CASSTRTENTEAFF; cdr3_nt: TGTGCCAGCAGTACGCGGACAGAGAACACTGAAGCTTTCTTT
clone_size: few; v_call: TRBV5-1; j_call: TRBJ2-1; d_call: TRBD1; cdr3_aa: CASSLDSPDRGYNEQFF; cdr3_nt: TGCGCCAGCAGCTTGGACTCACCGGACAGGGGATACAATGAGCAGTTCTTC
clone_size: -; v_call: TRBV7-3; j_call: TRBJ1-2; d_call: TRBD1; cdr3_aa: CASRVWGQGAFGYTF; cdr3_nt: TGTGCCAGCAGGGTTTGGGGACAGGGGGCTTTCGGCTACACCTTC
clone_size: many; v_call: TRBV29-1; j_call: TRBJ2-1; d_call: -; cdr3_aa: CSVALGREQFF; cdr3_nt: TGCAGCGTTGCATTGGGTCGGGAGCAGTTCTTC
clone_size: -; v_call: TRBV7-9; j_call: TRBJ2-3; d_call: TRBD2; cdr3_aa: CASSNGLADTQYF; cdr3_nt: TGTGCCAGCAGCAACGGACTAGCAGATACGCAGTATTTT
clone_size: many; v_call: TRBV7-2; j_call: TRBJ2-5; d_call: -; cdr3_aa: CASSQRYQETQYF; cdr3_nt: TGTGCCAGCAGCCAACGGTACCAAGAGACCCAGTACTTC
clone_size: few; v_call: TRBV4-3; j_call: TRBJ2-1; d_call: TRBD2; cdr3_aa: CASSQDSKRGGSFEQFF; cdr3_nt: TGCGCCAGCAGCCAAGATAGCAAGCGGGGGGGTTCCTTTGAGCAGTTCTTC
clone_size: -; v_call: TRBV9; j_call: TRBJ2-3; d_call: -; cdr3_aa: CASSVGGGFTDTQYF; cdr3_nt: TGTGCCAGCAGCGTAGGGGGGGGCTTCACAGATACGCAGTATTTT
clone_size: -; v_call: TRBV6-6; j_call: TRBJ1-5; d_call: -; cdr3_aa: CAGSGQRNQPQHF; cdr3_nt: TGTGCCGGCAGTGGACAGCGCAATCAGCCCCAGCATTTT
clone_size: few; v_call: TRBV29-1; j_call: TRBJ2-1; d_call: -; cdr3_aa: CSAHSVTSSYNEQFF; cdr3_nt: TGCAGCGCCCACAGCGTTACAAGCTCCTACAATGAGCAGTTCTTC
clone_size: -; v_call: TRBV11-3; j_call: TRBJ2-3; d_call: TRBD1; cdr3_aa: CASSFRDRGADTQYF; cdr3_nt: TGTGCCAGCAGCTTCCGGGACAGGGGAGCAGATACGCAGTATTTT
clone_size: few; v_call: TRBV6-1; j_call: TRBJ1-5; d_call: -; cdr3_aa: CASTTENSNQPQHF; cdr3_nt: TGTGCCAGCACGACAGAAAATAGCAATCAGCCCCAGCATTTT
clone_size: -; v_call: TRBV2; j_call: TRBJ1-1; d_call: TRBD1; cdr3_aa: CASTYRQGARMWTEAFF; cdr3_nt: TGTGCCAGCACCTATAGACAGGGGGCGAGAATGTGGACTGAAGCTTTCTTT
clone_size: few; v_call: TRBV6-5; j_call: TRBJ2-5; d_call: TRBD2; cdr3_aa: CASSVTSGGFETQYF; cdr3_nt: TGTGCCAGCAGCGTAACTAGCGGGGGGTTTGAGACCCAGTACTTC
clone_size: once; v_call: TRBV20-1; j_call: TRBJ2-3; d_call: -; cdr3_aa: CSADDLDRTQYF; cdr3_nt: TGCAGTGCGGACGATTTAGATCGTACGCAGTATTTT
clone_size: few; v_call: TRBV7-3; j_call: TRBJ1-1; d_call: TRBD1; cdr3_aa: CASSRTGNGGAFF; cdr3_nt: TGTGCCAGCAGTCGGACAGGGAACGGAGGAGCTTTCTTT
clone_size: -; v_call: TRBV5-1; j_call: TRBJ2-1; d_call: TRBD1; cdr3_aa: CASSLSGGRESEQFF; cdr3_nt: TGCGCCAGCAGCTTATCAGGGGGCCGGGAGTCCGAGCAGTTCTTC
clone_size: -; v_call: TRBV20-1; j_call: TRBJ1-2; d_call: TRBD1; cdr3_aa: CSAPWTGNYGYTF; cdr3_nt: TGCAGTGCTCCGTGGACAGGGAACTATGGCTACACCTTC